This TCR beta chain emerged from a study of patients and donors after allogeneic stem cell transplantation. V was clipped by 3 bases and J by 7 bases; unmatched bases: 11. This CDR3 comprises 15 residues. CDR1 is KGHSH, CDR2 LQKENI, per germline. Each CDR3 protein gets one entry after TCRdb re-called the RT-PCR reads with MiXCR. The sample carries 400,000 to 500,000 distinct CDR3 sequences, 15% to 20% recorded once. This chain links TRBV18 with TRBJ1-2; TRBD1 matches 7 bases. Sequencing was carried out using blood, either unsorted or a sorted T cell fraction (not recorded which). The receptor was derived from a human donor who was either an allogeneic HSCT recipient or a stem cell or donor lymphocyte infusion donor (not recorded which). It is not recorded whose cells these are; they may come from a transplant donor. In nucleotides, the CDR3 is TGTGCCAGCTCACCCCGGACAGGACGCCGGGGTGGCTACACCTTC. Its translation is CASSPRTGRRGGYTF. Filled out from reference TRBV18 and TRBJ1-2, the complete variable domain reads NAGVMQNPRHLVRRRGQEARLRCSPMKGHSHVYWYRQLPEEGLKFMVYLQKENIIDESGMPKERFSAEFPKEGPSILRIQQVVRGDSAAYFCASSPRTGRRGGYTFGSGTRLTVV.